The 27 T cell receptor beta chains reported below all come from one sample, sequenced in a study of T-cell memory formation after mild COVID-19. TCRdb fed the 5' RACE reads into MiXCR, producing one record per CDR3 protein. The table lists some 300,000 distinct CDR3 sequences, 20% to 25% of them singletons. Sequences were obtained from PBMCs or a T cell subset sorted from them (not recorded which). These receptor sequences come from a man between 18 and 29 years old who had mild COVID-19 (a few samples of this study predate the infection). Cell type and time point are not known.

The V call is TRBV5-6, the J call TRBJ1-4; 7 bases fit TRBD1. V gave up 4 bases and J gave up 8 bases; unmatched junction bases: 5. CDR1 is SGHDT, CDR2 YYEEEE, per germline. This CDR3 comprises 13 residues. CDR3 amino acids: CASSDGTDEKLFF. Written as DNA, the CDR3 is TGTGCCAGCAGCGACGGGACAGACGAAAAACTGTTTTTT.

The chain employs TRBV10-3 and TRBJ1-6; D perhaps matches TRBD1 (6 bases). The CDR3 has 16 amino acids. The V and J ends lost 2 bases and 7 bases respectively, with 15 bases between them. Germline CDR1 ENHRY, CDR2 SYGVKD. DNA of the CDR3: TGTGCCATCAGTGAGGGGGGGCACTTCGTAAATTCACCCCTCCACTTT. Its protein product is CAISEGGHFVNSPLHF.

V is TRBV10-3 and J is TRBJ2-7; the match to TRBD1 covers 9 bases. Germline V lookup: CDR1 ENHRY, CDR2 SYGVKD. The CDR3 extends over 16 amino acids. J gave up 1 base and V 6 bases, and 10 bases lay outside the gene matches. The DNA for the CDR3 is TGTGCCATCAGAGACCCGGGACAGGGACTTTCCTACGAGCAGTACTTC. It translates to CAIRDPGQGLSYEQYF.

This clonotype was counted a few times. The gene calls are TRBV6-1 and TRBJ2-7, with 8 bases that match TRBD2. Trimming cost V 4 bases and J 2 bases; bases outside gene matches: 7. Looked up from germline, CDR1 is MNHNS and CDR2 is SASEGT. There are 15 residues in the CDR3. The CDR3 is CASSVAAGGTYEQYV. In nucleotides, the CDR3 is TGTGCCAGCAGTGTCGCTGCGGGGGGAACCTACGAGCAGTACGTC.

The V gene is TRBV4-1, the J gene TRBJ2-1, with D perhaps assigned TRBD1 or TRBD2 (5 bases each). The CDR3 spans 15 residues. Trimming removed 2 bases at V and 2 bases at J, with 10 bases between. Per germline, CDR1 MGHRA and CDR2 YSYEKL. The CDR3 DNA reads TGCGCCAGCAGCCAACCGGGACGGGCCTACAATGAGCAGTTCTTC. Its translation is CASSQPGRAYNEQFF.

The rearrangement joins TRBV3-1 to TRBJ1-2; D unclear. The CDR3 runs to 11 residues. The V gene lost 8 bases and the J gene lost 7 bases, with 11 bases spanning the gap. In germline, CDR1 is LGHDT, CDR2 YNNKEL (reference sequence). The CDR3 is CASGPNRGYTF. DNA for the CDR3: TGTGCCAGCGGTCCTAATCGTGGCTACACCTTC.

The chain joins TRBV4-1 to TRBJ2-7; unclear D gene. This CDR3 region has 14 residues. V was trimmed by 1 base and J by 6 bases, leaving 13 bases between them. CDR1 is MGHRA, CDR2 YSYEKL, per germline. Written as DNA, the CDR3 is TGCGCCAGCAGCCAAGGCCCTAGACCTGGCGAGCAGTACTTC. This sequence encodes CASSQGPRPGEQYF.

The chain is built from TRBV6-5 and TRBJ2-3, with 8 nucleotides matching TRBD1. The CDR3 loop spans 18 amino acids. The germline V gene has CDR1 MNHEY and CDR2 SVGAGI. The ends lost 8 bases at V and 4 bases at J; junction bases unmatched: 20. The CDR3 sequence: CASRNIGSGTGEADTQYF. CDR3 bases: TGTGCCAGCCGAAACATCGGCTCAGGGACAGGAGAAGCAGATACGCAGTATTTT.

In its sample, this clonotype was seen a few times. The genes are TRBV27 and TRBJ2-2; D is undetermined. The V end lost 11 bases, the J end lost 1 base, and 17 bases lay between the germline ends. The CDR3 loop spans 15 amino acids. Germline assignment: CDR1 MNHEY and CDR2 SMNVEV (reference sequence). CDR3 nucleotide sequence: TGTGCCCTCACCCCACGGTCTGAGAACACCGGGGAGCTGTTTTTT. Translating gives CALTPRSENTGELFF.

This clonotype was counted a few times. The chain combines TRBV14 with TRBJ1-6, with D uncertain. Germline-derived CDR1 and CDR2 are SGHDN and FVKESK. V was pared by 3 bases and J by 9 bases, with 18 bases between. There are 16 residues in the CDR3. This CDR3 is CASSQEGRGWSSPLHF. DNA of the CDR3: TGTGCCAGCAGCCAGGAAGGGCGGGGATGGAGTTCACCCCTCCACTTT.

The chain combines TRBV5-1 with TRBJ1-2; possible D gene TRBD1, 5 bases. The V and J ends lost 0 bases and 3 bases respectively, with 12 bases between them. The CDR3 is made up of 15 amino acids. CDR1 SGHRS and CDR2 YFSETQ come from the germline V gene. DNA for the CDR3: TGCGCCAGCAGCTTGGTCGGGGCGAGGGACTATGGCTACACCTTC. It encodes CASSLVGARDYGYTF. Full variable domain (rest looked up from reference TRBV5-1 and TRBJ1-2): KAGVTQTPRYLIKTRGQQVTLSCSPISGHRSVSWYQQTPGQGLQFLFEYFSETQRNKGNFPGRFSGRQFSNSRSEMNVSTLELGDSALYLCASSLVGARDYGYTFGSGTRLTVV.

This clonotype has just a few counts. CDR3 residues: CASSYQAYEKLFF. The CDR3 DNA reads TGTGCCAGCAGTTATCAGGCCTATGAAAAACTGTTTTTT. The chain combines TRBV12-3 or TRBV12-4 with TRBJ1-4, with D unresolved. The CDR3 has 13 residues. V shed 4 bases and J shed 6 bases, with 9 bases lying between them.

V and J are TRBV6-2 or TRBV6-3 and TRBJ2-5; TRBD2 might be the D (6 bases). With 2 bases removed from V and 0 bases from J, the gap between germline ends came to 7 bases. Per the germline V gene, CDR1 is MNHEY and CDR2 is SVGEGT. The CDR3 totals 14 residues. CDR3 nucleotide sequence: TGTGCCAGCAGTTACCGCGGGAACCAAGAGACCCAGTACTTC. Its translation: CASSYRGNQETQYF.

The chain's CDR3 is CSATPGGSSYEQYV. The CDR3 DNA sequence: TGCAGTGCTACACCTGGAGGGAGCTCCTACGAGCAGTACGTC. This chain connects TRBV20-1 to TRBJ2-7, with a possible D match to TRBD2 (6 bases). Trimming shortened V by 4 bases and J by 0 bases, and 13 bases separated the two germline ends. Germline loops: CDR1 DFQATT, CDR2 SNEGSKA (reference sequence). This CDR3 spans 14 amino acids.

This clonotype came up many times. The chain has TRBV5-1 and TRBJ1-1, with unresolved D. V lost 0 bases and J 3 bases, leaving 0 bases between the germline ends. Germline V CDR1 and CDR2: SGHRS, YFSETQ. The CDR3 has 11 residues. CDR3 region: CASSLDTEAFF. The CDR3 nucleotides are TGCGCCAGCAGCTTGGACACTGAAGCTTTCTTT.

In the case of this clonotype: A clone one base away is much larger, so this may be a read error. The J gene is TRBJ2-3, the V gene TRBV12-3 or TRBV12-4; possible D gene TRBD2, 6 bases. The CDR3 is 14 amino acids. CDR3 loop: CARSSGGGTDTQYF. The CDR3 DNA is TGTGCCAGAAGTTCCGGGGGTGGGACAGATACGCAGTATTTT.

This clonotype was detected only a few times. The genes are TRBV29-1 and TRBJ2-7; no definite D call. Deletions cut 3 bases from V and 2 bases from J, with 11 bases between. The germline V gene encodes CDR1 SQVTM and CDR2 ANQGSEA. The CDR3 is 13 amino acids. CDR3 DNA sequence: TGCAGCGTTGAGTTAGGCACACCCTACGAGCAGTACTTC. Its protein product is CSVELGTPYEQYF.

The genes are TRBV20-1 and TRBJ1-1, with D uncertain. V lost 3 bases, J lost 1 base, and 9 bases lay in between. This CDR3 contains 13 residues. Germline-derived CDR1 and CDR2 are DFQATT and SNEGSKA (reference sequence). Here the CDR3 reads CSARATENTEAFF. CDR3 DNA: TGCAGTGCTAGGGCTACAGAGAACACTGAAGCTTTCTTT.

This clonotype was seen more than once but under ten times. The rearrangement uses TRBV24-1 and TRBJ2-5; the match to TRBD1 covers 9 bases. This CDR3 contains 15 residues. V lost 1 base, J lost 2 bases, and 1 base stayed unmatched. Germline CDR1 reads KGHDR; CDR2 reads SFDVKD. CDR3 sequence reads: CATSDFGTGQETQYF. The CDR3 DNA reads TGTGCCACCAGTGATTTTGGGACAGGGCAAGAGACCCAGTACTTC.

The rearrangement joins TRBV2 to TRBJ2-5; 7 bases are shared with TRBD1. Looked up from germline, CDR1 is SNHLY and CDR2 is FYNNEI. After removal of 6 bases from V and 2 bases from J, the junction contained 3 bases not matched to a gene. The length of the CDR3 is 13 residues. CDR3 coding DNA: TGTGCCAGCAGGGGGGACAGACAAGAGACCCAGTACTTC. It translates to CASRGDRQETQYF.

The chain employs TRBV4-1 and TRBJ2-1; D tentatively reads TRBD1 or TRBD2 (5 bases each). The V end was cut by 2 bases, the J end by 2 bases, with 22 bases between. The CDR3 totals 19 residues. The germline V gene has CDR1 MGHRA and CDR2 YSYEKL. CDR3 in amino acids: CASSQPPGRGTAPYNEQFF. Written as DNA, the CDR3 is TGCGCCAGCAGCCAACCTCCCGGCAGAGGGACGGCCCCCTACAATGAGCAGTTCTTC.

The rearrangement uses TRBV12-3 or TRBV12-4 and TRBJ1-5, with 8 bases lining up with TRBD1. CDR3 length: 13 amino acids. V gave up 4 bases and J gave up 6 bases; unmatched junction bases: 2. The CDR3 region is CASSWTGPQPQHF. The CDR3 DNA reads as TGTGCCAGCAGTTGGACAGGGCCTCAGCCCCAGCATTTT.

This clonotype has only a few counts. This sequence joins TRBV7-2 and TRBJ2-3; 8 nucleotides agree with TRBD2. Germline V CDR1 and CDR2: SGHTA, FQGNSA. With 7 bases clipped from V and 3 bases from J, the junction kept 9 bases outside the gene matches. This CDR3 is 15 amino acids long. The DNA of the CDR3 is TGTGCCAGCACCTCACCAAGCGGGGGAACAGATACGCAGTATTTT. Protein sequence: CASTSPSGGTDTQYF.

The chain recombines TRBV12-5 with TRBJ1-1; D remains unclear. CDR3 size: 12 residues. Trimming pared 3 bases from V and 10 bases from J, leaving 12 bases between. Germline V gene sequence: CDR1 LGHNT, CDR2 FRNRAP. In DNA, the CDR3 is TGTGCTAGTGGTTTCGCTGAGACTTCAGCTTTCTTT. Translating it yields CASGFAETSAFF.

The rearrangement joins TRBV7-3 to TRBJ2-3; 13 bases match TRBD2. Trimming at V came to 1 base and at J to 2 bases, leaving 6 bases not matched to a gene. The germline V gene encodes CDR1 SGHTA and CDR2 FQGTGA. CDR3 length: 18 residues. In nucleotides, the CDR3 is TGTGCCAGCAGCTTAAGACTAGCGGGGGGCCCCGACACAGATACGCAGTATTTT. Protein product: CASSLRLAGGPDTDTQYF.

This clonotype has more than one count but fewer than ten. CDR3 sequence (DNA): TGTGCCAGCAGCCACGTGAGGGCCAATCAGCCCCAGCATTTT. This encodes CASSHVRANQPQHF. The chain couples TRBV6-5 to TRBJ1-5; D remains unclear. The CDR3 length is 14 residues. Germline assignment: CDR1 MNHEY and CDR2 SVGAGI. Trimming stripped 6 bases from V and 3 bases from J, with 12 bases between.

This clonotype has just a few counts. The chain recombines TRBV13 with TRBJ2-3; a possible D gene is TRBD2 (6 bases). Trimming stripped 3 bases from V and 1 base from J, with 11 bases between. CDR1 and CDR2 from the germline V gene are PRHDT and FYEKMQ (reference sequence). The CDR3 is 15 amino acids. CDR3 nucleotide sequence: TGTGCCAGCAGCTTCCGGGGGTTGGGCACAGATACGCAGTATTTT. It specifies CASSFRGLGTDTQYF.